The entry below gives a single TCR beta chain sequence along with its context. Its antigen has not been determined. Nothing much larger sits one base from this clone, and base qualities are not available. Within the sample, other DNA sequences also encode this same CDR3. This entry comes from a study of T cell responses to AZD1222 COVID-19 vaccine (dated by TCRdb to the early 2020s). Regarding the study in general: AZD1222 recipients with second doses at about 4 weeks or about 12 weeks were pooled, because spike-specific TCR depth and breadth did not differ between schedules. A total of about 230 trial participants underwent TCR sequencing, of whom roughly 210 received two doses of AZD1222 and about 25 received two doses of the MenACWY control vaccine. Trial participants were enrolled by age into subgroups of 18-55, 56-69 and 70-plus years, and around 150, 28 and 57 TCR-sequenced participants, respectively, were included in these subgroups.

The CDR3 regions of human TCRbeta chains were subjected to immunosequencing. As for the original processing: TCRs in the repertoires were matched against a reference library of SARS-CoV-2-specific TCRs that had been generated with the MIRA antigen-specificity platform. Breadth meant the fraction of unique TCRs that were SARS-CoV-2-associated, whereas depth meant the fraction of total T cells that were SARS-CoV-2-associated. Using the MIRA data, each spike-specific TCR was assigned both to the spike region to which the TCR was reactive and to a CD4 or CD8 class. Log10-transformed breadth and depth values were compared by one-way ANOVA with Sidak's multiple comparisons tests. TCRdb took this table from immuneACCESS and kept in-frame rearrangements with V and J called. Such tables lack part of the clones; where checked against another copy, unresolved V genes explain under half of the gap, and the rest is unexplained. The D gene and trimming were derived from the DNA, and the V and J assignments and clone size from that table. This sample is represented by more than 150,000 clones; 70% to 90% of them were singletons. The ten largest clones capture 0.49% of the sample.

The label giving this sample's time point can be read as: baseline before first vaccination. The vaccinee samples were drawn from two UK trials, COV001 and COV002, one of which was a single-blind randomized controlled phase 2/3 trial testing AZD1222 (ChAdOx1 nCoV-19) in healthy adults. Trial participant PBMC samples were collected at day 0 and day 28 after the second dose for TCRbeta chain sequencing. Broader findings and caveats from the paper: Participants were mostly white British and included more females than males, and it was suggested by the authors that clonal diversity may have been underestimated. Epitopes outside the regions mutated in the B.1.351 and B.1.1.7 variants were reportedly recognized by nearly half of the unique spike-specific TCRs. After two AZD1222 doses, spike-specific TCR breadth and depth were significantly higher than at day 0 and than in MenACWY recipients. Conclusions about previously exposed vaccinees are limited because only six or seven AZD1222 recipients were SARS-CoV-2 seropositive at baseline. In the small 56-69-year group, the increase in depth fell short of significance, most likely because of low power. The vaccine-associated CD4 TCRs covered the entire spike protein, and the dominant responses fell in regions 160-218 and 743-854. Because no day 14 peak-response samples were available, the repertoires could be characterized only after the peak T cell response.

The receptor comes from an adult in good health. The input for sequencing was peripheral blood, taken on day 0 of AZD1222 vaccination.

The CDR3 corresponds to CASSRDNSPLHF. The bases are TGCGCCAGCAGCCGGGACAATTCACCCCTCCACTTT. The chain uses TRBV5-1 and TRBJ1-6, with TRBD1 as a weak D call on 5 bases. Reading the germline V gene gives CDR1 SGHRS and CDR2 YFSETQ. The cysteine opens and the phenylalanine closes a CDR3 of 12 amino acids. Only the CDR3 DNA stays, 36 bases, in frame from base 1. The germline ends are 6 bases apart after V is trimmed by 4 bases and J by 7 bases.